The following is a T cell receptor beta chain sequence with its context. The antigen is not known. The sample belongs to a study of beta chain features in type 1 diabetes. The study's findings and limits: Possibly, sequencing cDNA over-represented cells that had high TCR expression levels. In every one of the four CD4+ subsets, TCRB CDR3s were moderately but significantly shorter in Type 1 diabetes patients.

Every bit of the isolated RNA underwent reverse transcription, so sequencing read expressed TCRB transcripts. Sequenced by immunoSEQ multiplex PCR; TCRdb stores in-frame clones only, minus some. The sample yields fewer than 650,000 clones, roughly 15% seen once. Germline loops: CDR1 SEHNR, CDR2 FQNEAQ (reference sequence). Trimming took 8 bases from V and 8 from J, leaving 17 bases between them. CDR3 length: 13 residues. The chain employs TRBV7-9 and TRBJ2-3; the D call may be TRBD1 or TRBD2 (5 bases each). Sequencing used naive CD4+ T cells from blood. The sequence came from a man younger than 35 in good health. The CDR3, as DNA: TGTGCCAGCGAGGGGCTGGGGTTGGGTACGCAGTATTTT. This sequence encodes CASEGLGLGTQYF.